The next 11 T cell receptor beta chains were all read from a single sample in a study of T cell clones after liver transplantation. Method: immunoSEQ multiplex PCR; TCRdb's copy keeps in-frame clones and lacks some. Of roughly 97,000 clones listed, around 86% are singletons. Sample: CD4+ T cells from blood, taken before liver transplant. These receptors all come from a human donor who received a liver transplant.

The V call is TRBV11-2, the J call TRBJ1-1, with a possible D match to TRBD1 (6 bases). Deletions cut 4 bases from V and 5 bases from J, with 11 bases between. Per the germline V gene, CDR1 is SGHAT and CDR2 is FQNNGV. This CDR3 comprises 13 residues. The CDR3 DNA reads TGTGCCAGCAGCTCGCCCGACAGGACTGAAGCTTTCTTT. This translates into CASSSPDRTEAFF.

The chain combines TRBV4-2 with TRBJ1-4; D remains ambiguous. Germline values: CDR1 LGHNA, CDR2 YNFKEQ. Deletions cut 0 bases from V and 2 bases from J, with 13 bases between. The CDR3 is 17 amino acids. The DNA of the CDR3 is TGTGCCAGCAGCCAAGATCGGCTTTTCGTGACTAATGAAAAACTGTTTTTT. It translates to CASSQDRLFVTNEKLFF.

The CDR3 here is CASSVGVNEKLFF. For the CDR3, the DNA is TGTGCCAGCAGCGTAGGGGTAAATGAAAAACTGTTTTTT. The rearrangement joins TRBV9 to TRBJ1-4; unclear D gene. V was cut by 0 bases and J by 5 bases, with 5 bases left in between. The germline V gene encodes CDR1 SGDLS and CDR2 YYNGEE. The CDR3 has 13 amino acids.

This clone has just one count. This chain connects TRBV18 to TRBJ2-4; a possible D gene is TRBD1 (6 bases). The CDR3 length is 15 residues. The germline CDR1 and CDR2 sequences are KGHSH and LQKENI. With 6 bases removed from V and 9 bases from J, the gap between germline ends came to 21 bases. CDR3 sequence reads: CASSPTDRPRIIQYF. As DNA, the CDR3 is TGTGCCAGCTCTCCCACCGACAGGCCCCGTATCATTCAGTACTTC.

This clone turned up a few times. The rearrangement uses TRBV4-3 and TRBJ1-2, with a possible D match to TRBD1 (6 bases). The CDR3 has 15 amino acids. V was clipped by 4 bases and J by 1 base, with 13 bases between them. The germline CDR1 and CDR2 sequences are LGHNA and YSLEER. CDR3: CASSPQGSFNYGYTF. The CDR3 bases are TGCGCCAGCAGCCCCCAGGGGAGCTTTAACTATGGCTACACCTTC.

The CDR3: CASRVGDTGGANYEQYF. In nucleotides, the CDR3 is TGCGCCAGCAGGGTTGGGGATACAGGGGGCGCGAACTACGAGCAGTACTTC. The gene calls are TRBV5-1 and TRBJ2-7; 9 bases align to TRBD1. Unmatched junction bases numbered 15, after V lost 5 bases and J lost 3 bases. The germline gives CDR1 SGHRS, CDR2 YFSETQ. The CDR3 loop spans 17 amino acids.

The chain couples TRBV27 to TRBJ2-5; TRBD2 matches at 11 bases. This CDR3 comprises 14 residues. In germline, CDR1 is MNHEY, CDR2 SMNVEV (reference sequence). Unmatched junction bases numbered 3, after V lost 5 bases and J lost 4 bases. The CDR3 is CASSRTSGGETQYF. The CDR3 nucleotides read TGTGCCAGCAGTAGAACTAGCGGGGGAGAGACCCAGTACTTC.

V gene TRBV9 combines with J gene TRBJ1-6; weak D call: TRBD1 (5 bases). Per the germline V gene, CDR1 is SGDLS and CDR2 is YYNGEE. The V gene lost 0 bases and the J gene lost 6 bases, with 10 bases spanning the gap. The CDR3 has 15 residues. The DNA of the CDR3 is TGTGCCAGCAGCGTAGGGGTCGGGGGTAATTCACCCCTCCACTTT. It codes for CASSVGVGGNSPLHF.

The chain is built from TRBV15 and TRBJ2-2; no definite D call. The CDR3 is 13 residues long. The ends were cut back, 5 bases at V and 2 bases at J, with 6 bases in the middle. Germline lookup yields CDR1 LNHNV and CDR2 YYDKDF (reference sequence). For the CDR3, the DNA is TGTGCCACCAGCCGGAAAAACACCGGGGAGCTGTTTTTT. Its protein is CATSRKNTGELFF.

Comments on this clone: This specimen includes other DNA sequences encoding the same CDR3. This chain connects TRBV28 to TRBJ2-3; TRBD1 matches at 10 bases. Trimming removed 6 bases from V and 3 bases from J; junction bases left unmatched: 3. Per germline, CDR1 MDHEN and CDR2 SYDVKM. The length of the CDR3 is 14 residues. Written as DNA, the CDR3 is TGTGCCAGCAGGACAGGGGGCTCTACAGATACGCAGTATTTT. Translation: CASRTGGSTDTQYF.

The chain employs TRBV12-5 and TRBJ1-5, with D perhaps TRBD1 (6 bases). The V gene lost 3 bases and the J gene lost 6 bases, with 9 bases spanning the gap. Per the germline V gene, CDR1 is LGHNT and CDR2 is FRNRAP. The CDR3 runs 13 residues. CDR3 protein: CASGFTGTQPQHF. CDR3 nucleotides: TGTGCTAGTGGTTTTACAGGGACTCAGCCCCAGCATTTT.